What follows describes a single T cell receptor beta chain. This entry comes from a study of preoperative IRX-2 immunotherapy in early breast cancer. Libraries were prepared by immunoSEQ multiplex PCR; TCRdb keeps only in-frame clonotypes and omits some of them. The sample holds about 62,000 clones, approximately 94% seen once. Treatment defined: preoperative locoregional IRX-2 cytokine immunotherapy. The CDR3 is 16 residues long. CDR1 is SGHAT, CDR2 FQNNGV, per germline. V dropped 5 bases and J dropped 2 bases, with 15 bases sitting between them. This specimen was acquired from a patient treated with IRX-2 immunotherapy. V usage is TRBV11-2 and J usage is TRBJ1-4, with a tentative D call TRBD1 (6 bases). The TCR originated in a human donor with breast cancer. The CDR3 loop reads CASSPPGAGTNEKLFF. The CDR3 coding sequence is TGTGCCAGCAGCCCCCCGGGGGCCGGCACTAATGAAAAACTGTTTTTT.